This record covers a single T cell receptor (beta chain). This entry is derived from a study of OX40 agonist ivuxolimab in advanced cancers. Study at large: Allowance was made for prior anti-PD-1, anti-PD-L1 or anti-CTLA-4 therapy, and roughly 39% had some.

V lost 2 bases to trimming and J lost 3 bases; unmatched junction nucleotides: 7. The CDR3 consists of 16 residues. Germline V gene sequence: CDR1 SGHRS, CDR2 YFSETQ. Sequencing was performed with immunoSEQ multiplex PCR; in TCRdb, only in-frame clones are kept and a portion is missing. The sample includes 70,000 to 95,000 clones, 85% to 95% of them seen just once. This sequence originates from an adult with an advanced solid tumor such as melanoma, head and neck, liver or kidney cancer. The gene calls are TRBV5-1 and TRBJ2-1; 8 bases align to TRBD2. The sequenced sample was CD4+ or CD8+ T cells sorted from blood, obtained in a trial of the OX40 agonist ivuxolimab. CDR3 residues: CASSLTSGTSYNEQFF. CDR3 coding DNA: TGCGCCAGCAGCTTAACATCCGGGACTAGCTACAATGAGCAGTTCTTC.